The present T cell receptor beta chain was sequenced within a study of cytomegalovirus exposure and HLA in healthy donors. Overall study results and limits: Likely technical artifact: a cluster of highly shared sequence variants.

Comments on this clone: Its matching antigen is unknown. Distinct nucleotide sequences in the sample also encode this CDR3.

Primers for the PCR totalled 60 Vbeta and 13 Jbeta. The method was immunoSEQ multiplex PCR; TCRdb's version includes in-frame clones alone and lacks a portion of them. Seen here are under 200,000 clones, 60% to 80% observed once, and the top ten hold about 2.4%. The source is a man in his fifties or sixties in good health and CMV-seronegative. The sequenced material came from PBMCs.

CDR3 protein: CASSLVLAGGPYEQYF. In nucleotides, the CDR3 is TGTGCCAGCAGCTTAGTACTAGCGGGAGGGCCCTACGAGCAGTACTTC. V and J are TRBV7-2 and TRBJ2-7, with TRBD2 identical over 13 bases. The CDR3 loop spans 16 amino acids. The germline V gene has CDR1 SGHTA and CDR2 FQGNSA. V lost 1 base to trimming and J lost 2 bases; unmatched junction nucleotides: 2.